These 9 T cell receptor beta chains share one sample of origin, sequenced in a study of T cell changes during pregnancy in multiple sclerosis. Data came from immunoSEQ multiplex PCR; TCRdb stores just in-frame clones and leaves some out. The data contain just under 65,000 clones, 90% to 95% of them singletons. Specimen: peripheral blood, collected in the third trimester of pregnancy. The receptors originated from a female donor in good health, enrolled as a control in a pregnancy study.

The J gene is TRBJ1-2, the V gene TRBV5-1, with TRBD1 matching over 8 bases. This CDR3 comprises 14 residues. V shed 7 bases, J shed 6 bases, and the junction held 11 bases outside the gene matches. Germline lookup yields CDR1 SGHRS and CDR2 YFSETQ. The CDR3 coding sequence is TGCGCCAGCGGGCACCGGACAGGGAATAATGGCTACACCTTC. Its protein is CASGHRTGNNGYTF.

This rearrangement joins TRBV9 to TRBJ2-5, with 9 bases lining up with TRBD2. Trimming at V came to 0 bases and at J to 5 bases, leaving 8 bases not matched to a gene. CDR1 and CDR2 from the germline V gene are SGDLS and YYNGEE. The CDR3 runs 16 residues. The CDR3 DNA sequence: TGTGCCAGCAGCGTAGGTGGAGCGGGGGGCTTGGAGACCCAGTACTTC. Amino acids: CASSVGGAGGLETQYF.

The genes are TRBV15 and TRBJ2-2, with TRBD1 identical over 8 bases. Germline CDR1 and CDR2: LNHNV and YYDKDF (reference sequence). The CDR3 sequence is 14 residues long. V gave up 3 bases and J gave up 6 bases; unmatched junction bases: 3. CDR3 sequence: CATSRGQESGELFF. In nucleotides, the CDR3 is TGTGCCACCAGCAGGGGACAGGAGTCCGGGGAGCTGTTTTTT.

The chain couples TRBV11-2 to TRBJ1-2; 7 bases agree with TRBD1. The CDR3 covers 14 residues. Germline assignment: CDR1 SGHAT and CDR2 FQNNGV. The J segment lost 4 bases and the V segment lost 2 bases, leaving 4 bases of the junction unmatched. CDR3 sequence (DNA): TGTGCCAGCAGCTTAACAGGGGATGGCTATGGCTACACCTTC. It is translated as CASSLTGDGYGYTF. The entire variable domain, with the rest obtained from reference TRBV11-2 and TRBJ1-2, is as follows: EAGVAQSPRYKIIEKRQSVAFWCNPISGHATLYWYQQILGQGPKLLIQFQNNGVVDDSQLPKDRFSAERLKGVDSTLKIQPAKLEDSAVYLCASSLTGDGYGYTFGSGTRLTVV.

The rearrangement links TRBV2 to TRBJ2-1; the D gene is possibly TRBD2 (6 bases). The V and J ends lost 7 bases and 4 bases respectively, with 17 bases between them. This CDR3 contains 15 residues. Germline lookup yields CDR1 SNHLY and CDR2 FYNNEI. The CDR3 protein is CASTILRGSYNEQFF. Here the CDR3 DNA reads TGTGCCAGCACCATACTCCGGGGGAGTTACAATGAGCAGTTCTTC.

This rearrangement joins TRBV30 to TRBJ1-5, with 7 bases that match TRBD1. The CDR3 covers 14 residues. Unmatched junction bases numbered 6, after V lost 2 bases and J lost 5 bases. In germline, CDR1 is GTSNPN, CDR2 SVGIG (reference sequence). As DNA, the CDR3 is TGTGCCTGGAGTTTGGGACAGCCCTATCAGCCCCAGCATTTT. Translated, it gives CAWSLGQPYQPQHF. Supplemented by reference TRBV30 and TRBJ1-5, the full variable domain reads SQTIHQWPATLVQPVGSPLSLECTVEGTSNPNLYWYRQAAGRGLQLLFYSVGIGQISSEVPQNLSASRPQDRQFILSSKKLLLSDSGFYLCAWSLGQPYQPQHFGDGTRLSIL.

The rearrangement links TRBV6-5 to TRBJ1-1; 7 bases match TRBD1. J lost 5 bases, V lost 6 bases, and 9 bases had no gene match. The CDR3 is 14 amino acids. The V gene's germline CDR1 is MNHEY and CDR2 SVGAGI. This chain's CDR3 is CASREGGAGTEAFF. The CDR3, as DNA: TGTGCCAGCAGGGAAGGGGGCGCCGGGACTGAAGCTTTCTTT.

The chain employs TRBV25-1 and TRBJ1-2; D gene uncertain. Deletions cut 6 bases from V and 1 base from J, with 6 bases between. Germline V gives CDR1 MGHDK, CDR2 SYGVNS. The CDR3 covers 12 residues. The CDR3 loop is CASSVLNYGYTF. CDR3 coding DNA: TGTGCCAGCAGCGTCCTTAACTATGGCTACACCTTC.

The chain uses TRBV6-1 and TRBJ1-5, with TRBD1 as a possible D gene (6 bases). Deletions cut 2 bases from V and 6 bases from J, with 14 bases between. Germline loops: CDR1 MNHNS, CDR2 SASEGT. CDR3 length equals 15 residues. The CDR3 loop reads CASSETGRGGQPQHF. Here the CDR3 DNA reads TGTGCCAGCAGTGAAACTGGGAGGGGGGGTCAGCCCCAGCATTTT.